This note documents a single TCR beta chain sequence. Its antigen is not identified. This record comes from a study of graft-versus-host responses after intestinal transplantation. This CDR3 is built from 10 residues. V shed 3 bases and J shed 11 bases, with 7 bases lying between them. Germline loops: CDR1 SEHNR, CDR2 FQNEAQ (reference sequence). Notes on the study in general: Marrow from the recipient contained GvH clones, some of which had appeared first in ileum or blood.

The data were produced by immunoSEQ multiplex PCR, yet TCRdb's version contains in-frame clones alone and is incomplete. Found here are 65,000 to 90,000 clones, roughly 90% of them singletons; the top ten hold around 0.38%. This sequence joins TRBV7-9 and TRBJ1-1; D not resolved. The receptor was derived from a human donor who was the organ donor for an intestinal transplant. Sequencing was performed on unstimulated CD8+ T cells sorted from spleen or lymph node cells, taken before transplant. As DNA, the CDR3 is TGTGCCAGCAGCTTGGTGGAGGCTTTCTTT. Amino acids: CASSLVEAFF.